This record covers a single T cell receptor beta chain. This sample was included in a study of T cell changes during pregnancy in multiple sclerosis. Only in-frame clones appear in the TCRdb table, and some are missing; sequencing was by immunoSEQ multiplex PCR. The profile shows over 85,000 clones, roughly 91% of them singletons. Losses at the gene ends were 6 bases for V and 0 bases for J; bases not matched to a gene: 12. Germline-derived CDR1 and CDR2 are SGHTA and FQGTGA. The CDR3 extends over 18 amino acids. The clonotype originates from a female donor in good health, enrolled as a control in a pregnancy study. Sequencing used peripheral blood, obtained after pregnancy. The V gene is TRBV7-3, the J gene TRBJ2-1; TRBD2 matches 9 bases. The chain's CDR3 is CASRRSAGGTSSYNEQFF. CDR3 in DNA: TGTGCCAGCAGAAGGTCAGCGGGGGGTACCAGCTCCTACAATGAGCAGTTCTTC.